Below, 4 T cell receptor beta chains from the same sample are listed, as sequenced in a study of blood T cells in healthy people across ages. Combining a sample-barcoded 5' primer with a J-beta primer mix, a second PCR ran for about 7 to 11 cycles. TCRdb reprocessed the 5' RACE reads with MiXCR, giving one entry per CDR3 protein. Of 710,000 or so distinct CDR3 sequences in the sample, about 24% are singletons; the top ten hold about 22%. The source material was blood. Every receptor here comes from a man between 65 and 85 years old in good health.

The chain has TRBV20-1 and TRBJ2-2; 8 bases are a match to TRBD2. Germline assignment: CDR1 DFQATT and CDR2 SNEGSKA (reference sequence). This CDR3 has 16 residues. Trimming at V came to 1 base and at J to 3 bases, leaving 7 bases not matched to a gene. The CDR3, as DNA: TGCAGTGCTAGAGGGCTAGCGGGTATGGACACCGGGGAGCTGTTTTTT. It translates to CSARGLAGMDTGELFF.

In this sample, this clonotype turned up a few times. The chain links TRBV19 to TRBJ1-5; weak D call: TRBD1 (5 bases). With 4 bases removed from V and 0 bases from J, the gap between germline ends came to 7 bases. CDR1 LNHDA and CDR2 SQIVND come from the germline V gene (reference sequence). The CDR3 extends over 14 amino acids. The CDR3, as DNA: TGTGCCAGTAGTAGGGGGTATAGCAATCAGCCCCAGCATTTT. Amino acid sequence: CASSRGYSNQPQHF.

The chain is built from TRBV20-1 and TRBJ2-5; 7 bases are shared with TRBD2. TRBJ2-1 matches the DNA end more closely, so the J call is doubtful. Germline V gene sequence: CDR1 DFQATT, CDR2 SNEGSKA (reference sequence). The CDR3 consists of 12 residues. The CDR3 here is CSASGGGEEQFF. CDR3 DNA sequence: TGCAGTGCCAGCGGCGGGGGAGAAGAGCAGTTCTTC.

This clonotype has at least ten counts. This chain connects TRBV29-1 to TRBJ1-5; 7 nucleotides line up with TRBD1. The CDR3 runs 13 residues. From germline, CDR1 is SQVTM and CDR2 ANQGSEA. Trimming removed 6 bases from V and 2 bases from J; junction bases left unmatched: 4. CDR3 sequence reads: CSVLTGGNQPQHF. For the CDR3, the DNA is TGCAGCGTCCTCACAGGGGGCAATCAGCCCCAGCATTTT. The entire variable domain, with the rest obtained from reference TRBV29-1 and TRBJ1-5, is as follows: SAVISQKPSRDICQRGTSLTIQCQVDSQVTMMFWYRQQPGQSLTLIATANQGSEATYESGFVIDKFPISRPNLTFSTLTVSNMSPEDSSIYLCSVLTGGNQPQHFGDGTRLSIL.